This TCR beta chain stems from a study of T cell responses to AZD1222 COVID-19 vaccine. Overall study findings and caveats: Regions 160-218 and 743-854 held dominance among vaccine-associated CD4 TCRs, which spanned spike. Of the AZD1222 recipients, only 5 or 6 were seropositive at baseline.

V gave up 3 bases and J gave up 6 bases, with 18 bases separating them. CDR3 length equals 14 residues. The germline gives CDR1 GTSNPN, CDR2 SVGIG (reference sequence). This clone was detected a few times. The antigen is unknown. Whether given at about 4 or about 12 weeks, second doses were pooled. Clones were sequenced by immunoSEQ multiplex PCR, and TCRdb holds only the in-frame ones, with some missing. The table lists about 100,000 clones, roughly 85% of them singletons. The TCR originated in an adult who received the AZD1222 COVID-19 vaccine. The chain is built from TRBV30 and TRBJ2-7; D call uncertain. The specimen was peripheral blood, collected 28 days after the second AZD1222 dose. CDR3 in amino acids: CAWRKNIELGEQYF. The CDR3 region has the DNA TGTGCCTGGAGAAAAAATATAGAACTGGGCGAGCAGTACTTC.